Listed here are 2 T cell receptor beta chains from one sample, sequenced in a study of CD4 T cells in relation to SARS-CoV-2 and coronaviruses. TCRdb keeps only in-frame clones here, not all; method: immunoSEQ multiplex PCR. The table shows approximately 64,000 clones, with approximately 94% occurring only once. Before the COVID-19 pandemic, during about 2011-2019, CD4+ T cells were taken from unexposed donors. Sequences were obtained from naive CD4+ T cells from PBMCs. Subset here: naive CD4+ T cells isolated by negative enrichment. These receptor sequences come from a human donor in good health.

CDR3 DNA sequence: TGTGCCAGCAGTCCTACTCATACCTACGAGCAGTACTTC. Encoded protein: CASSPTHTYEQYF. The chain has TRBV28 and TRBJ2-7; D not resolved. The CDR3 loop spans 13 amino acids. Trimming pared 5 bases from V and 2 bases from J, leaving 10 bases between. CDR1 is MDHEN, CDR2 SYDVKM, per germline.

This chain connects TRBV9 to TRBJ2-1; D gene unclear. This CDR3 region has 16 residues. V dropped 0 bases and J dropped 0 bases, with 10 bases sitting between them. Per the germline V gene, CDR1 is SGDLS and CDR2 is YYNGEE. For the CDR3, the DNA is TGTGCCAGCAGCGTAGCGTCGGGTGGCTCCTACAATGAGCAGTTCTTC. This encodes CASSVASGGSYNEQFF.